These 6 T cell receptor beta chains were all obtained from the same sample, sequenced in a study of T cells after yellow fever vaccination. TCRdb itself ran the 5' RACE reads through MiXCR, one entry per CDR3 protein. The sample yields about 300,000 distinct CDR3 sequences, approximately 8% seen once. The sequencing used CD4+ T cells sorted from PBMCs, collected 5 days after the yellow fever booster vaccination. The source is a man aged 18 to 29 who received the YFV17D yellow fever vaccine.

The rearrangement links TRBV7-9 to TRBJ1-6; 8 bases are a match to TRBD1. CDR3 length equals 16 residues. After removal of 5 bases from V and 8 bases from J, the junction contained 11 bases not matched to a gene. Germline V gives CDR1 SEHNR, CDR2 FQNEAQ (reference sequence). The CDR3 region has the DNA TGTGCCAGCAGCCAAACCGGGACAGGTATCTATTCACCCCTCCACTTT. As protein: CASSQTGTGIYSPLHF.

The chain joins TRBV20-1 to TRBJ2-5; possible D gene TRBD2, 6 bases. Germline loops: CDR1 DFQATT, CDR2 SNEGSKA (reference sequence). There are 12 residues in the CDR3. Trimming pared 5 bases from V and 5 bases from J, leaving 12 bases between. CDR3 DNA sequence: TGCAGTGCTGCGGGGTATCGGGAGACCCAGTACTTC. Amino acids: CSAAGYRETQYF.

This clonotype was recorded at least ten times. The chain combines TRBV20-1 with TRBJ2-7; possibly TRBD1 for D (5 bases). The CDR3 spans 14 residues. CDR1 and CDR2 (germline): DFQATT, SNEGSKA (reference sequence). V was shortened by 4 bases and J by 4 bases, with 17 bases between the two germline ends. The CDR3 spells CSAISNQGSYEQYV. Here the CDR3 DNA reads TGCAGTGCTATATCGAATCAGGGTTCTTACGAGCAGTACGTC.

The chain has TRBV7-9 and TRBJ2-3; possible D gene TRBD1, 6 bases. The germline CDR1 and CDR2 sequences are SEHNR and FQNEAQ (reference sequence). The CDR3 runs 15 residues. The ends were cut back, 3 bases at V and 8 bases at J, with 18 bases in the middle. CDR3 residues: CASSLVGQFHPTQYF. CDR3 DNA sequence: TGTGCCAGCAGCTTGGTCGGACAGTTCCACCCTACGCAGTATTTT.

This clonotype was observed a handful of times. V and J are TRBV11-2 and TRBJ2-3, with D maybe TRBD2 (5 bases). The germline V and J ends were trimmed by 5 bases and 2 bases, with 11 bases remaining between them. The V gene's germline CDR1 is SGHAT and CDR2 FQNNGV. This CDR3 has 14 residues. The CDR3 region is CASSQGSTTDTQYF. CDR3 DNA: TGTGCCAGCAGCCAAGGGAGTACCACAGATACGCAGTATTTT.

In its sample, this clonotype was seen a few times. The chain combines TRBV10-3 with TRBJ1-2; no definite D call. Germline-derived CDR1 and CDR2 are ENHRY and SYGVKD. V lost 5 bases and J lost 0, with 13 bases in between. This CDR3 has 15 residues. The DNA of the CDR3 is TGTGCCATCAGTAGAGAACTTGCAGCTAACTATGGCTACACCTTC. Its translation is CAISRELAANYGYTF.